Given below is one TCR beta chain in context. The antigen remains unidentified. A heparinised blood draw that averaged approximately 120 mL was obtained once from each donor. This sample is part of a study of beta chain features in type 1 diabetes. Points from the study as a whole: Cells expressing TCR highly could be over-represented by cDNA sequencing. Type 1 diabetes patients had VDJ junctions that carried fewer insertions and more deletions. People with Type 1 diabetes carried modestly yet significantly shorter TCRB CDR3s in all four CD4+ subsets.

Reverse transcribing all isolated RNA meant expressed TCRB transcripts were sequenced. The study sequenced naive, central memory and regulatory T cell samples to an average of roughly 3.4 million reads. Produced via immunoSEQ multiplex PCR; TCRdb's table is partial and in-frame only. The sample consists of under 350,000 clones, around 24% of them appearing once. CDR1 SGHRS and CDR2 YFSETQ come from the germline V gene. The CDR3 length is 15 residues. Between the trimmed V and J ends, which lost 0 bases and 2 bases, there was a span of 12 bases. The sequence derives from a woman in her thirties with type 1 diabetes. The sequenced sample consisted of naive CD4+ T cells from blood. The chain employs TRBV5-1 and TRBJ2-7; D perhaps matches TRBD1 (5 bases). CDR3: CASSLAGQGPYEQYF. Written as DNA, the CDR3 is TGCGCCAGCAGCTTGGCCGGGCAGGGCCCCTACGAGCAGTACTTC.